What follows are 8 T cell receptor beta chains derived from one specimen sequenced in a study of cytomegalovirus exposure and HLA in healthy donors. With 60 Vbeta and 13 Jbeta primers, the PCR was carried out. Libraries were prepared by immunoSEQ multiplex PCR; TCRdb keeps only in-frame clonotypes and omits some of them. The profile shows 50,000 to 70,000 clones, roughly 80% of them singletons. The source material was PBMCs. Receptor source: a woman aged 40-49 years in good health and CMV-seronegative.

This rearrangement joins TRBV29-1 to TRBJ1-1, with 9 bases fitting TRBD1. The CDR3 contains 14 residues. V lost 6 bases to trimming and J lost 5 bases; unmatched junction nucleotides: 10. Germline-derived CDR1 and CDR2 are SQVTM and ANQGSEA. CDR3 region: CSVQLQGARTEAFF. CDR3 in DNA: TGCAGCGTCCAACTACAGGGGGCGCGTACTGAAGCTTTCTTT.

CDR3 in DNA: TGCAGCGTTCGCACAGGGGGACCTTCCTCCTACGAGCAGTACTTC. It specifies CSVRTGGPSSYEQYF. The genes are TRBV29-1 and TRBJ2-7, with TRBD1 matching over 8 bases. Unmatched junction bases numbered 9, after V lost 5 bases and J lost 0 bases. This CDR3 is 15 amino acids long. Germline lookup yields CDR1 SQVTM and CDR2 ANQGSEA.

The rearrangement uses TRBV5-4 and TRBJ2-1; no clear D. The CDR3 runs to 20 residues. V shed 2 bases and J shed 0 bases, with 24 bases lying between them. Germline V gene sequence: CDR1 SGHNT, CDR2 YYREEE (reference sequence). The CDR3 here is CASSFGSAGQRSGSYNEQFF. The CDR3 bases are TGTGCCAGCAGCTTCGGATCGGCAGGTCAGAGATCCGGCTCCTACAATGAGCAGTTCTTC.

V is TRBV27 and J is TRBJ1-2, with a possible D match to TRBD1 (5 bases). The V and J ends lost 3 bases and 4 bases respectively, with 9 bases between them. CDR1 is MNHEY and CDR2 is SMNVEV in the germline V gene (reference sequence). CDR3 length: 13 residues. The CDR3 sequence: CASSFRGTYGYTF. In nucleotides, the CDR3 is TGTGCCAGCAGTTTCCGGGGGACCTATGGCTACACCTTC.

The chain carries TRBV28 and TRBJ2-7; 8 positions agree with TRBD1. This CDR3 spans 13 amino acids. Germline loops: CDR1 MDHEN, CDR2 SYDVKM. The CDR3 region is CGTGGTLSYEQYF. The DNA for the CDR3 is TGTGGAACAGGGGGGACGCTTTCCTACGAGCAGTACTTC.

The V and J genes are TRBV1 and TRBJ2-7; the D call of TRBD2 is as the table states it, not checked on the DNA. TRBV1 is a recognized pseudogene. This CDR3 has 18 amino acids. CDR3 sequence reads: CTSSQVGTSGRSPYEQYF. CDR3 DNA: TGCACCAGCAGCCAAGTCGGGACTAGCGGGAGGTCGCCCTACGAGCAGTACTTC.

The chain couples TRBV2 to TRBJ2-3; a possible D gene is TRBD1 (5 bases). Germline V gene lookup returns CDR1 SNHLY and CDR2 FYNNEI. Trimming took off 3 bases at V and 5 bases at J, with 6 bases between the two ends. The CDR3 is 12 residues long. CDR3 DNA sequence: TGTGCCAGCAGTGAGCAGGGAGATACGCAGTATTTT. Translated, it gives CASSEQGDTQYF.

This sequence joins TRBV6-1 and TRBJ1-1; 8 bases agree with TRBD1. The CDR3 is 15 amino acids. V lost 0 bases, J lost 4 bases, and 4 bases stayed unmatched. Germline CDR1 and CDR2: MNHNS and SASEGT. The CDR3 spells CASSEAWTGTTEAFF. The DNA of the CDR3 is TGTGCCAGCAGTGAAGCTTGGACAGGGACCACTGAAGCTTTCTTT.